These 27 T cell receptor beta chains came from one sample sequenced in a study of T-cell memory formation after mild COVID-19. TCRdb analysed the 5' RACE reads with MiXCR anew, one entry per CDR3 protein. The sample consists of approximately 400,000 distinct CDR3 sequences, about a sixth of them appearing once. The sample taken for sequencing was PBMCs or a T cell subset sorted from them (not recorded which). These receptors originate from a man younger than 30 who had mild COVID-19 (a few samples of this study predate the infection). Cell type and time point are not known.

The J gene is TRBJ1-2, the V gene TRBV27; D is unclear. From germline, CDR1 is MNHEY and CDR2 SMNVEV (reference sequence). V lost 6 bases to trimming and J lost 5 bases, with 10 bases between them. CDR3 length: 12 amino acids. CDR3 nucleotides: TGTGCCAGCAGCCCTAACCGATATGGCTACACCTTC. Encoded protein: CASSPNRYGYTF.

The CDR3 region is CASSLGSGWNIQYF. The CDR3 DNA reads as TGCGCCAGCAGCTTGGGGTCGGGCTGGAACATTCAGTACTTC. J is TRBJ2-4 and V is TRBV5-1, with no clear D. Between the trimmed V and J ends, which lost 0 bases and 7 bases, there was a span of 11 bases. Germline V gene lookup returns CDR1 SGHRS and CDR2 YFSETQ. CDR3 length equals 14 residues.

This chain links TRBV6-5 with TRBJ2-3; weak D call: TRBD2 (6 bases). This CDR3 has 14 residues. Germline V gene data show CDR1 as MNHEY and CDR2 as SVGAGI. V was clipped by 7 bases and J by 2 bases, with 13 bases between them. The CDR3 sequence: CASTLAGNTDTQYF. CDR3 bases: TGTGCCAGCACGCTTGCGGGGAACACAGATACGCAGTATTTT.

The CDR3 nucleotides are TGTGCCAGCAGCTCGTCTGGGAGAGGGGCCTTTGGCTACACCTTC. Residues: CASSSSGRGAFGYTF. The chain uses TRBV4-2 and TRBJ1-2; tentative D call: TRBD1 (5 bases). Looked up from germline, CDR1 is LGHNA and CDR2 is YNFKEQ. This CDR3 is 15 amino acids long. V lost 5 bases to trimming and J lost 7 bases, with 20 bases between them.

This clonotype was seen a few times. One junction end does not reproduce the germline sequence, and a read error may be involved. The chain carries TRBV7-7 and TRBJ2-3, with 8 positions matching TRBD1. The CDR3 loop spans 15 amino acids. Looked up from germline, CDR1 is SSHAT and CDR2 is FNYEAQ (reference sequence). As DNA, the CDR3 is TGTGCTAGCAGCTTAGGTCAGGGGGCTTCAGATACGCAGTATTTT. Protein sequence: CASSLGQGASDTQYF.

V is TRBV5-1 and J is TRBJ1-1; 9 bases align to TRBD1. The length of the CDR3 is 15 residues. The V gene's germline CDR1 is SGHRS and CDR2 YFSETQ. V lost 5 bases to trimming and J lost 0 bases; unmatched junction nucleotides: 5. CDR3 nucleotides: TGCGCCAGCAGGGACAGGGGAACTTTGAACACTGAAGCTTTCTTT. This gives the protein CASRDRGTLNTEAFF. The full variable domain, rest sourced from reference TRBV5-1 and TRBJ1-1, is KAGVTQTPRYLIKTRGQQVTLSCSPISGHRSVSWYQQTPGQGLQFLFEYFSETQRNKGNFPGRFSGRQFSNSRSEMNVSTLELGDSALYLCASRDRGTLNTEAFFGQGTRLTVV.

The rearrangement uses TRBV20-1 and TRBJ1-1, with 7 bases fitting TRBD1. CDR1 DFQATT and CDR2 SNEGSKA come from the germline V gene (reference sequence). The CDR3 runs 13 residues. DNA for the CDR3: TGCAGCGCCGACAGGGCCTCTTTTTTTGAAGCTTTCTTT. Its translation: CSADRASFFEAFF.

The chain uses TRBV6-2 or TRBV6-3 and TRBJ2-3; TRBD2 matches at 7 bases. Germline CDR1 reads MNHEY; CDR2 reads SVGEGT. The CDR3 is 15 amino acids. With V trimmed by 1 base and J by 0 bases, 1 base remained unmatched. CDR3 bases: TGTGCCAGCAGTTACTGGCGGGAGAGCACAGATACGCAGTATTTT. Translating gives CASSYWRESTDTQYF.

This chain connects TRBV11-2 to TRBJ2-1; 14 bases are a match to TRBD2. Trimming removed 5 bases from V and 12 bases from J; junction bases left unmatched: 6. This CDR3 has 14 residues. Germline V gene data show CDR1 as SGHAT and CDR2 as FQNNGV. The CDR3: CASSQGLAGAVQFF. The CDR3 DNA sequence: TGTGCCAGCAGCCAGGGACTAGCGGGGGCCGTGCAGTTCTTC.

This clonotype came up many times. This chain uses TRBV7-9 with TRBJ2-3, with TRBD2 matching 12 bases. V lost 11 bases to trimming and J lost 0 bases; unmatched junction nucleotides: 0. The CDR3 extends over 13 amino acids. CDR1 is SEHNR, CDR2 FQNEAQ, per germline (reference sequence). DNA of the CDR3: TGTGCCGGGACTAGCGGGAGCACAGATACGCAGTATTTT. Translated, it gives CAGTSGSTDTQYF. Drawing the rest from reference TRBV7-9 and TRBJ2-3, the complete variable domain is DTGVSQNPRHKITKRGQNVTFRCDPISEHNRLYWYRQTLGQGPEFLTYFQNEAQLEKSRLLSDRFSAERPKGSFSTLEIQRTEQGDSAMYLCAGTSGSTDTQYFGPGTRLTVL.

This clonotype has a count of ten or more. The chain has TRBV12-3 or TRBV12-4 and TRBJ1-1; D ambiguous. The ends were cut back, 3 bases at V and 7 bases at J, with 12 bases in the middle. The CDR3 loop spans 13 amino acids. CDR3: CASSFIPGDEAFF. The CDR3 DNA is TGTGCCAGCAGTTTTATTCCAGGCGATGAAGCTTTCTTT.

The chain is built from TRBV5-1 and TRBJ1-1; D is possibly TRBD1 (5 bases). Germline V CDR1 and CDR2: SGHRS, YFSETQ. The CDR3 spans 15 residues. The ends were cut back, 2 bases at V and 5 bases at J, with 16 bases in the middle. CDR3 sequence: CASSFLRGGWTEAFF. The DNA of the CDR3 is TGCGCCAGCAGCTTCCTGAGGGGCGGATGGACTGAAGCTTTCTTT.

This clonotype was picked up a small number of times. This CDR3 is CASSLRGEWNTIYF. The CDR3 nucleotides are TGTGCCAGCAGCTTAAGGGGCGAGTGGAACACCATATATTTT. The V gene is TRBV7-2, the J gene TRBJ1-3; perhaps TRBD1 as D (5 bases). Germline V gene sequence: CDR1 SGHTA, CDR2 FQGNSA. The CDR3 spans 14 residues. V was clipped by 2 bases and J by 7 bases, with 12 bases between them.

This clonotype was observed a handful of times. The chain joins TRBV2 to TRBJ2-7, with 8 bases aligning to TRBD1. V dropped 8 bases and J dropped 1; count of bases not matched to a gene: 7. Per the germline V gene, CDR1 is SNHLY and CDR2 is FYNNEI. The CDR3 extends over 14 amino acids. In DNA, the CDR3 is TGTGCCAGCTGTCGGGACAGGTTTTCCTACGAGCAGTACTTC. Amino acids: CASCRDRFSYEQYF.

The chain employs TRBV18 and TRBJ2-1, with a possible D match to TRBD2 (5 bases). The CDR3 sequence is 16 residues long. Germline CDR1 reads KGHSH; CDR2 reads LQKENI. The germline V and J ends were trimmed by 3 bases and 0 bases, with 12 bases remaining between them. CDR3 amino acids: CASSPRIGSSYNEQFF. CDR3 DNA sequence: TGTGCCAGCTCACCGAGGATTGGGAGCTCCTACAATGAGCAGTTCTTC.

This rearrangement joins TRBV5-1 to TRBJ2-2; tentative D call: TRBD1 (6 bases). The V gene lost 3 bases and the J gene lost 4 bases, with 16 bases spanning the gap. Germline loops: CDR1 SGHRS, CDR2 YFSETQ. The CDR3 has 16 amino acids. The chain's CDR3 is CASSWLRGLGTGELFF. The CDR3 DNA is TGCGCCAGCAGCTGGCTCAGGGGATTGGGCACCGGGGAGCTGTTTTTT.

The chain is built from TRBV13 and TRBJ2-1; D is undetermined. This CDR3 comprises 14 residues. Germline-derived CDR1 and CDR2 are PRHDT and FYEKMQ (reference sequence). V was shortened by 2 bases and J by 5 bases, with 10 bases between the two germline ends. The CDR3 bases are TGTGCCAGCAGCTTATTCCAGAAGAACAATGAGCAGTTCTTC. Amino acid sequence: CASSLFQKNNEQFF.

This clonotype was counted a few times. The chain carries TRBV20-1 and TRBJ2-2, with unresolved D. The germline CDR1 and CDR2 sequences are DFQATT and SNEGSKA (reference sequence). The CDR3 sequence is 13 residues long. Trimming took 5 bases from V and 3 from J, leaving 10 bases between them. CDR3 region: CSAGELDTGELFF. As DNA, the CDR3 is TGCAGTGCTGGCGAGTTGGACACCGGGGAGCTGTTTTTT.

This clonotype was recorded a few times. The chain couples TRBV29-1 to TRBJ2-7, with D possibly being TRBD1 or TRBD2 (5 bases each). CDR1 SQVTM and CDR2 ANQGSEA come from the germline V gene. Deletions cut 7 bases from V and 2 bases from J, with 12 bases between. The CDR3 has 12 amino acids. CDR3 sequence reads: CSALGDPYEQYF. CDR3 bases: TGCAGCGCACTCGGGGACCCCTACGAGCAGTACTTC.

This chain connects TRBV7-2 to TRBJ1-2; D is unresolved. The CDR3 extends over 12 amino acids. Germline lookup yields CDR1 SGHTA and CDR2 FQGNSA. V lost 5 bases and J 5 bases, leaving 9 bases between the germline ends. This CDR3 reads CASSPKWYGYTF. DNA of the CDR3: TGTGCCAGCAGCCCCAAATGGTATGGCTACACCTTC.

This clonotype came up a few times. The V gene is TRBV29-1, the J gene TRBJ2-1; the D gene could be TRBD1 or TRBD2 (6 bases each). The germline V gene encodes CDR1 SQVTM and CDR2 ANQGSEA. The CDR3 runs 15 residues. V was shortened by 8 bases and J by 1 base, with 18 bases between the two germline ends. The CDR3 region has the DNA TGCAGCTGGAGCTCCGGGGGCCCGTCCTACAATGAGCAGTTCTTC. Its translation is CSWSSGGPSYNEQFF.

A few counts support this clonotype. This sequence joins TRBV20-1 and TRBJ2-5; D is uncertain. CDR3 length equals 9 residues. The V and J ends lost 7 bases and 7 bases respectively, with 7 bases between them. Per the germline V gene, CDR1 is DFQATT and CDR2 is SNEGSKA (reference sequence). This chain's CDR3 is CSDEVTQYF. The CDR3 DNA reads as TGCAGTGACGAAGTGACCCAGTACTTC.

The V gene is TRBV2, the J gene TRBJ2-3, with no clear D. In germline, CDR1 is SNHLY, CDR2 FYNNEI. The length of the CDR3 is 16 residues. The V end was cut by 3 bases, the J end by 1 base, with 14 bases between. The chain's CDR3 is CASSDVRSRRTDTQYF. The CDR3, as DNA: TGTGCCAGCAGTGATGTCAGGTCCAGGCGCACAGATACGCAGTATTTT.

CDR3 loop: CASSTHPRGDTQYF. The CDR3 bases are TGTGCCAGCAGTACCCACCCCCGGGGGGATACGCAGTATTTT. The chain carries TRBV12-3 or TRBV12-4 and TRBJ2-3; TRBD2 might be the D (6 bases). The germline V and J ends were trimmed by 5 bases and 6 bases, with 15 bases remaining between them. The CDR3 runs to 14 residues.

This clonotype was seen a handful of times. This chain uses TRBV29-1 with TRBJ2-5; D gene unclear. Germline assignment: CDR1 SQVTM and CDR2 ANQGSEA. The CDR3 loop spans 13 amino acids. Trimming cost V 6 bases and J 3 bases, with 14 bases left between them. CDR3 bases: TGCAGCGTAGGAACGGCGCCAAAAGAGACCCAGTACTTC. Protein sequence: CSVGTAPKETQYF.

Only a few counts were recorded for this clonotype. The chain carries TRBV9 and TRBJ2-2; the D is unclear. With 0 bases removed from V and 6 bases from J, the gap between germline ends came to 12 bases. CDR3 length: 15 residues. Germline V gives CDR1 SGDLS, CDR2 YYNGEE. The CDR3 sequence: CASSVDGSGPGELFF. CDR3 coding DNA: TGTGCCAGCAGCGTAGATGGGTCCGGGCCCGGGGAGCTGTTTTTT.

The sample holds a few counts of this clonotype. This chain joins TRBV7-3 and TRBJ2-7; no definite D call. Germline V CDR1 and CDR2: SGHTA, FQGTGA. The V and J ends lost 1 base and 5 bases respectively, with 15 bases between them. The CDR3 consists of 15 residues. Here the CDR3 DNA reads TGTGCCAGCAGCTTAAGCGGAGTGGAATCGGACGAGCAGTACTTC. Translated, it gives CASSLSGVESDEQYF.